This paragraph covers one TCR beta chain sequence. This sample stems from a study of Ad26.COV2.S vaccination and SARS-CoV-2 variants. Generated by immunoSEQ multiplex PCR, the TCRdb table keeps only in-frame clones and is missing some. The table includes some 190,000 clones, 87% detected once. V lost 5 bases and J 4 bases, leaving 9 bases between the germline ends. The length of the CDR3 is 13 residues. The V call is TRBV12-3 or TRBV12-4, the J call TRBJ1-3; D not certain. The material was peripheral blood, obtained after recovery from COVID-19. This TCR was recovered from a human donor who had recovered from COVID-19. The CDR3: CASSQSAGNTIYF. The CDR3 nucleotides are TGTGCCAGCAGTCAATCCGCCGGAAACACCATATATTTT.